The 5 T cell receptor beta chains presented below share a single source sample, sequenced in a study of T cells after posttransplantation cyclophosphamide. A marrow graft followed busulfan-fludarabine conditioning, with cyclophosphamide on days +3 and +4. Clones were read by immunoSEQ multiplex PCR, and TCRdb kept only the in-frame ones, dropping some. The sample contains about 6,700 clones, none of them singletons. The sample consisted of PBMCs, taken after an allogeneic stem cell transplant with post-transplant cyclophosphamide. The receptors originated from a young adult male patient who received an allogeneic stem cell transplant from an unrelated donor, was CMV-positive, and had acute and chronic GVHD. The graft donor may have contributed some T cells.

This clone has a count of ten or more. At the DNA level, this CDR3 is encoded by other sequences in the same sample as well. This chain uses TRBV4-2 with TRBJ2-3; D is undetermined. This CDR3 has 17 amino acids. The V gene's germline CDR1 is LGHNA and CDR2 YNFKEQ. V shed 7 bases and J shed 4 bases, with 24 bases lying between them. The CDR3, as DNA: TGTGCCAGCACACCCCATAGAGGCCCGGAGACCGCAGATACGCAGTATTTT. Translated: CASTPHRGPETADTQYF.

At least ten counts were recorded for this clone. This chain joins TRBV9 and TRBJ2-3; 9 bases fit TRBD2. This CDR3 is built from 16 residues. V lost 4 bases to trimming and J lost 7 bases; unmatched junction nucleotides: 13. The germline CDR1 and CDR2 sequences are SGDLS and YYNGEE. CDR3 region: CASSPGASGRIYTQYF. CDR3 coding DNA: TGTGCCAGCAGCCCGGGCGCCAGCGGGAGGATCTATACGCAGTATTTT.

This clone came up many times. V and J are TRBV16 and TRBJ2-7; perhaps TRBD2 as D (5 bases). CDR3 length: 14 amino acids. Germline V gene lookup returns CDR1 KGHSY and CDR2 FQNENV. V was shortened by 3 bases and J by 2 bases, with 11 bases between the two germline ends. CDR3 region: CASSHRGNPYEQYF. CDR3 nucleotides: TGTGCCAGCAGCCATAGAGGGAACCCCTACGAGCAGTACTTC.

This clone was counted ten times or more. The chain uses TRBV7-2 and TRBJ2-3, with 11 positions matching TRBD2. With V trimmed by 5 bases and J by 3 bases, 7 bases remained unmatched. The CDR3 has 16 amino acids. The germline V gene has CDR1 SGHTA and CDR2 FQGNSA. The CDR3 loop reads CASSQLAGGKTDTQYF. The CDR3 DNA is TGTGCCAGCAGCCAGCTAGCGGGGGGCAAGACAGATACGCAGTATTTT. The entire variable domain, with the rest obtained from reference TRBV7-2 and TRBJ2-3, is as follows: GAGVSQSPSNKVTEKGKDVELRCDPISGHTALYWYRQSLGQGLEFLIYFQGNSAPDKSGLPSDRFSAERTGGSVSTLTIQRTQQEDSAVYLCASSQLAGGKTDTQYFGPGTRLTVL.

Judged by abundance, this clone is medium-sized. The chain recombines TRBV7-9 with TRBJ1-4; perhaps TRBD1 as D (6 bases). CDR3 size: 15 residues. V was shortened by 3 bases and J by 6 bases, with 14 bases between the two germline ends. Germline CDR1 and CDR2: SEHNR and FQNEAQ (reference sequence). The CDR3 protein is CASSLGRGADEKLFF. The CDR3 DNA reads as TGTGCCAGCAGCTTGGGTCGGGGGGCCGATGAAAAACTGTTTTTT.